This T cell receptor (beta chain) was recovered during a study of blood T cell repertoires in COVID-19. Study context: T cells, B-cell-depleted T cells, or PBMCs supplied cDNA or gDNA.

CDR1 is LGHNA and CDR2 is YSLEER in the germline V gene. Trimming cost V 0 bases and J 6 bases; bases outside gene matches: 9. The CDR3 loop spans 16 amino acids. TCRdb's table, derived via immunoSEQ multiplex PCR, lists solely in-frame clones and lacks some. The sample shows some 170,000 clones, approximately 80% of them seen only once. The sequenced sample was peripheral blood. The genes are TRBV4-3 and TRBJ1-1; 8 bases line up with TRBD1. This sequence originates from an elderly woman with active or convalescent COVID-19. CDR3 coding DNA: TGCGCCAGCAGCCAAGAAGCTTGGACAGGGAGGGCTGAAGCTTTCTTT. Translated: CASSQEAWTGRAEAFF.